A selection of T cell receptor beta chains follows, all from one sample in a study of response to subunit inactivated influenza vaccine. Via MiXCR, TCRdb re-called the RT-PCR reads, giving one row per CDR3 protein. The sample holds over 750,000 distinct CDR3 sequences, around 21% seen once. Sequences were derived from PBMCs from blood, sampled more than 4 days after vaccination. These TCRs come from a man over 45 who received an inactivated influenza vaccine. Each CDR3 is given with its conserved first and last residue. The order of the fields is J gene, V gene, D gene, clone size, CDR3 DNA, CDR3 protein. D genes are given only for firm matches. Size is omitted from some rows. Given values are once, few, many or a class for expanded clones.

>TRBJ2-2|TRBV5-1|.|few
TGCGCCAGCAGCTTGGTACTAGGGGACGGGGAGCTGTTTTTT
CASSLVLGDGELFF
>TRBJ2-7|TRBV7-8|TRBD2|.
TGTGCCAGCAGCTTGCGGGAGATGAGCGAGCAGTACTTC
CASSLREMSEQYF
>TRBJ2-1|TRBV7-2|TRBD2|.
TGTGCCAGCAGCTTAGCGAGTCCATCGGGGCTAGCGGCTAACAATGAGCAGTTCTTC
CASSLASPSGLAANNEQFF
>TRBJ2-1|TRBV18|TRBD2|.
TGTGCCAGCTCGAGGGCTAGCGGGAAGTGGAGCTCCTACAATGAGCAGTTCTTC
CASSRASGKWSSYNEQFF
>TRBJ1-2|TRBV20-1|.|many
TGCAGTGCTTGGACAAGCCCCCATGGCTACACCTTC
CSAWTSPHGYTF
>TRBJ1-3|TRBV4-3|.|.
TGCGCCAGCAGCCAAGATCGACTAAACACCATATATTTT
CASSQDRLNTIYF
>TRBJ1-5|TRBV29-1|.|.
TGCAGCGTTGGTGGGGAGGATCAGCCCCAGCATTTT
CSVGGEDQPQHF
>TRBJ1-6|TRBV12-3/TRBV12-4|.|.
TGTGCCAGCAGTGACATGGCACCCCTCCACTTT
CASSDMAPLHF
>TRBJ2-5|TRBV20-1|.|.
TGCAGTGCCCCTGTCCCGAGTTGGTACCAAGAGACCCAGTACTTC
CSAPVPSWYQETQYF
>TRBJ1-3|TRBV6-1|.|.
TGTGCCAGCAGGGAACAGGGTATTACTGGAAACACCATATATTTT
CASREQGITGNTIYF
>TRBJ2-1|TRBV5-1|TRBD2|few
TGCGCCAGCAGCAACGGACTAGTGGCTGAGCAGTTCTTC
CASSNGLVAEQFF
>TRBJ2-5|TRBV20-1|TRBD2|.
TGCAGTGCTAGAAAAAACAGCGGCGGGGGAGAGACCCAGTACTTC
CSARKNSGGGETQYF
>TRBJ2-1|TRBV9|.|.
TGTGCCAGCAGCGTAGGCCCAAGTGAGGGAGGCTCTCAGTTCTTC
CASSVGPSEGGSQFF
>TRBJ2-2|TRBV15|TRBD1|.
TGTGCCACCAGCTTACAGGGGTCTGCGAACACCGGGGAGCTGTTTTTT
CATSLQGSANTGELFF
>TRBJ2-2|TRBV6-1|.|many
TGTGCCAGCAGCCATGTCATTGGGGCTGGCGGGGAGCTGTTTTTT
CASSHVIGAGGELFF
>TRBJ1-1|TRBV5-1|.|.
TGCGCCAGCAGCTTGGAAGGCCGGGGGGCATACACTGAAGCTTTCTTT
CASSLEGRGAYTEAFF
>TRBJ2-2|TRBV30|TRBD2|.
TGTGCCTGGACCCCCGGGACTAATCCCTTCGGGGAGCTGTTTTTT
CAWTPGTNPFGELFF
>TRBJ2-1|TRBV2|.|few
TGTGCCAGCAGCCCTACAGGGATCCACCGCTACAATGTGAGGGTTGAGCAGTTCTTC
CASSPTGIHRYNVRVEQFF
>TRBJ2-1|TRBV24-1|TRBD1|.
TGTGCCACCAGTGTTTCAGGGGGCAATGAGCAGTTCTTC
CATSVSGGNEQFF
>TRBJ2-2|TRBV11-2|.|.
TGTGCCAGCAGCTTAGAGTTGGGCTCCCGGCGCATGGAGAAGAACACCGGGGAGCTGTTTTTT
CASSLELGSRRMEKNTGELFF
>TRBJ1-5|TRBV6-2/TRBV6-3|.|few
TGTGCCAGCAGGGGTCAGGGATATGGCAATCAGCCCCAGCATTTT
CASRGQGYGNQPQHF
>TRBJ2-5|TRBV7-2|.|.
TGTCCCAGCAGCCCGGACCGTCAGACCCAGTACTTC
CPSSPDRQTQYF
>TRBJ2-3|TRBV6-5|.|few
TGTGCCAGCAGTTACGGGAGGGGGGTAGATACGCAGTATTTT
CASSYGRGVDTQYF
>TRBJ1-1|TRBV15|.|.
TGTGCCACCAGCAGAGAAACGTCAGCGAACACTGAAGCTTTCTTT
CATSRETSANTEAFF
>TRBJ2-6|TRBV3-1|TRBD2|.
TGTGCCAGCAGCCCATGGGGAGGGGCTGGGGCCAACGTCCTGACTTTC
CASSPWGGAGANVLTF
>TRBJ1-6|TRBV9|.|few
TGTGCCAGCAGCGTAGGAGGCGCTAATTCACCCCTCCACTTT
CASSVGGANSPLHF
>TRBJ1-2|TRBV5-1|.|few
TGCGCCAGCAACGTCGGGCAGAACTCTCCCTATGGCTACACCTTC
CASNVGQNSPYGYTF
>TRBJ2-7|TRBV28|.|.
TGTGCCAGCAGTTTATTCGGGACACCGGGCTACGAGCAGTACTTC
CASSLFGTPGYEQYF
>TRBJ1-5|TRBV10-3|TRBD1|few
TGTGCCATCAGCACGGGACAGGGGTCCAATCAGCCCCAGCATTTT
CAISTGQGSNQPQHF
>TRBJ2-7|TRBV5-1|TRBD1|.
TGCGCCAGCAGCGGGGACAGGGCTACCTACGAGCAGTACTTC
CASSGDRATYEQYF
>TRBJ2-1|TRBV20-1|.|.
TGCAGTGCTACCGTCAATGAGCAGTTCTTC
CSATVNEQFF
>TRBJ2-1|TRBV29-1|TRBD1|many
TGCAGCGTTGACGTCGGGACAGGAGTCTACAATGAGCAGTTCTTC
CSVDVGTGVYNEQFF
>TRBJ2-7|TRBV4-2|TRBD2|.
TGTGCCAGCAGCCAAGAAAATTGGAGCGGGAGCTACGAGCAGTACTTC
CASSQENWSGSYEQYF
>TRBJ2-2|TRBV20-1|TRBD2|many
TGCAGTGCTGCCTTGAGTACTAGCGGGAGTCGGGGCACCGGGGAGCTGTTTTTT
CSAALSTSGSRGTGELFF
>TRBJ1-1|TRBV3-1|.|.
TGTGCCAGCAGCCAAACATTAGAGGTCACTGAAGCTTTCTTT
CASSQTLEVTEAFF
>TRBJ1-1|TRBV9|.|few
TGTGCCAGCAGCTCTCGGCCGCACACTGAAGCTTTCTTT
CASSSRPHTEAFF
>TRBJ2-5|TRBV11-2|TRBD1|.
TGTGCCAGCAGCTTCCTGGACAGGGGGTTCGAGACCCAGTACTTC
CASSFLDRGFETQYF
>TRBJ2-3|TRBV10-3|.|.
TGTGCCATCAGTGAGTCCAGCATCGGTCCAGATACGCAGTATTTT
CAISESSIGPDTQYF
>TRBJ2-7|TRBV18|.|.
TGTGCCAGCTCACCAAGGGAGGGACAGCCCTACGAGCAGTACTTC
CASSPREGQPYEQYF
>TRBJ1-1|TRBV7-2|.|few
TGTGCCAGCAGCTTGCGGTGGGGTGACACTGAAGCTTTCTTT
CASSLRWGDTEAFF
>TRBJ2-7|TRBV10-3|.|.
TGTGCCATCAGGTCGACAGGTTCCTACGAGCAGTACTTC
CAIRSTGSYEQYF
>TRBJ2-1|TRBV7-8|TRBD2|.
TGTGCCAGCAGCTTGGCCTTTATCTGGCTAGCGGGAGGATCCTACAATGAGCAGTTCTTC
CASSLAFIWLAGGSYNEQFF
>TRBJ2-1|TRBV15|.|.
TGTGCCACCAGCAGAGGCAGGTGGGAGCGGACCTCAAAATCCTACAATGAGCAGTTCTTC
CATSRGRWERTSKSYNEQFF
>TRBJ1-2|TRBV5-1|.|.
TGCGCCAGCAGCCAGGGGACGGCACCTAACTATGGCTACACCTTC
CASSQGTAPNYGYTF
>TRBJ2-1|TRBV7-6|TRBD1|.
TGTGCCAGCAGCTTAGACTCCGGGACAGGGGGCAAGGAGCAGTTCTTC
CASSLDSGTGGKEQFF
>TRBJ2-7|TRBV5-1|TRBD1|.
TGCGCCAGCAGCTTGCCCCGGACAGGGGGAACCTACGAGCAGTACTTC
CASSLPRTGGTYEQYF
>TRBJ2-1|TRBV10-3|.|few
TGTGCCATCAGTTATAAGGGGGAGAGGTCCTACAATGAGCAGTTCTTC
CAISYKGERSYNEQFF
>TRBJ1-4|TRBV15|.|few
TGTGCCACCAGCAGAGTGGGGACATACGCTAGGTCAGATGAAAAACTGTTTTTT
CATSRVGTYARSDEKLFF
>TRBJ2-2|TRBV12-3/TRBV12-4|.|few
TGTGCCAGCGTCCCTAGCGCAACCGGGGAGCTGTTTTTT
CASVPSATGELFF
>TRBJ2-3|TRBV6-2/TRBV6-3|.|few
TGTGCCAGCAGTCTTGGGACGACCGTCACAGATACGCAGTATTTT
CASSLGTTVTDTQYF
>TRBJ2-5|TRBV28|.|.
TGTGCCAGCAACTTCCCGGGTCCCGGGGAGACCCAGTACTTC
CASNFPGPGETQYF
>TRBJ2-3|TRBV7-9|.|many
TGTGCCAGCAGCCCAGAAGCGGATCCTAGCACAGATACGCAGTATTTT
CASSPEADPSTDTQYF
>TRBJ2-3|TRBV20-1|TRBD2|.
TGCAGTGCTAGCCGGGGGGGGCAGACAGATACGCAGTATTTT
CSASRGGQTDTQYF
>TRBJ1-1|TRBV5-6|.|few
TGTGCCAGCAGCTTCGCGGGACAAGTGAACACTGAAGCTTTCTTT
CASSFAGQVNTEAFF
>TRBJ2-2|TRBV29-1|TRBD1|.
TGCAGCGCCAAGACAGGGGGGTCGAACACCGGGGAGCTGTTTTTT
CSAKTGGSNTGELFF
>TRBJ2-1|TRBV6-5|TRBD2|.
TGTGCCAGCAGTTGGACTAGCGGGCACAATGAGCAGTTCTTC
CASSWTSGHNEQFF
>TRBJ2-7|TRBV20-1|.|.
TGCAGTGCTAGATCGACAAAGACAGGAGCCTACGAGCAGTACTTC
CSARSTKTGAYEQYF
>TRBJ2-1|TRBV12-3/TRBV12-4|.|.
TGTGCCAGCAGTTTAGGGCTCCCCGGGAACAATGAGCAGTTCTTC
CASSLGLPGNNEQFF
>TRBJ1-3|TRBV20-1|.|.
TGCAGTGCTAGAGACACGGGTGGAAACACCATATATTTT
CSARDTGGNTIYF